This T cell receptor beta chain derives from a study of T cell responses to AZD1222 COVID-19 vaccine. The germline gives CDR1 MDHEN, CDR2 SYDVKM. The CDR3 is made up of 13 amino acids. V shed 3 bases and J shed 4 bases, with 10 bases lying between them. This clone was seen a handful of times. Antigen unknown. Findings and caveats of the study: CD4 TCRs covered the whole spike, strongest at regions 160-218 and 743-854.

The data were produced by immunoSEQ multiplex PCR, yet TCRdb's version contains in-frame clones alone and is incomplete. The top ten hold 5% to 6.5% of the sample, which has about 28,000 clones, roughly 78% seen once. The sequence was obtained from an adult in good health. The chain couples TRBV28 to TRBJ2-7; possible D gene TRBD1, 5 bases. Sequencing was performed on peripheral blood, taken on day 0 of AZD1222 vaccination. This CDR3 is CASSLARAYEQYV. The DNA for the CDR3 is TGTGCCAGCAGTTTGGCCAGGGCTTACGAGCAGTACGTC.